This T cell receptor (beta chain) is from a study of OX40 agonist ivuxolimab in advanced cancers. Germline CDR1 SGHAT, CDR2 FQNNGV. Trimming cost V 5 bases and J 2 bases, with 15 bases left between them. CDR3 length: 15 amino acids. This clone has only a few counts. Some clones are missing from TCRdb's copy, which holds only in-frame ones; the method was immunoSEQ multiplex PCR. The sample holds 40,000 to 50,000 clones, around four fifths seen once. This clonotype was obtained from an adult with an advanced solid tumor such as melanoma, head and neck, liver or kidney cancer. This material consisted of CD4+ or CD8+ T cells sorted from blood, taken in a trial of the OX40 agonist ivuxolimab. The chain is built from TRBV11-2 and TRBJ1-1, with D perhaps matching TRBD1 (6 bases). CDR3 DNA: TGTGCCAGCAGCCCTGGGGGCAGCCTTAACACTGAAGCTTTCTTT. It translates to CASSPGGSLNTEAFF.